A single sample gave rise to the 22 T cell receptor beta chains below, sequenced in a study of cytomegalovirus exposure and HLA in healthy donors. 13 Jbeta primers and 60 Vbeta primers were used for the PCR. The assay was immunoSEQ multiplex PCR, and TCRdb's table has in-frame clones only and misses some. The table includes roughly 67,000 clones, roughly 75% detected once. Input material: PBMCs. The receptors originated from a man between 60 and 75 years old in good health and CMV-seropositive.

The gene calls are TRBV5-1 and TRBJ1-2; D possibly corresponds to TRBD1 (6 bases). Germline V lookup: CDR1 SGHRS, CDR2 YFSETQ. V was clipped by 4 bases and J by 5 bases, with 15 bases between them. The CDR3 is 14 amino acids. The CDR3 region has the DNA TGCGCCAGCAGCGATGCCGGGACACCTTATGGCTACACCTTC. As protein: CASSDAGTPYGYTF.

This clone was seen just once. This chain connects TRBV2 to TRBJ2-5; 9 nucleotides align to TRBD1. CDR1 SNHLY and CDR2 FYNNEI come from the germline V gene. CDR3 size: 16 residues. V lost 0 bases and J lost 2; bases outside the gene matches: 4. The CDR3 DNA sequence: TGTGCCAGCAGTGAAGCACCGGGACAGGGTCAAGAGACCCAGTACTTC. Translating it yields CASSEAPGQGQETQYF.

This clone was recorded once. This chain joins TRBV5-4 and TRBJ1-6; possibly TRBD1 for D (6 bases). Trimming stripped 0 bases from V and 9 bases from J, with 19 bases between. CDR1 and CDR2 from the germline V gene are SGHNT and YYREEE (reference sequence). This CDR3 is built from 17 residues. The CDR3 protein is CASSLGLGGSDGSPLHF. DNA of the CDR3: TGTGCCAGCAGCTTGGGCTTAGGGGGATCTGATGGTTCACCCCTCCACTTT.

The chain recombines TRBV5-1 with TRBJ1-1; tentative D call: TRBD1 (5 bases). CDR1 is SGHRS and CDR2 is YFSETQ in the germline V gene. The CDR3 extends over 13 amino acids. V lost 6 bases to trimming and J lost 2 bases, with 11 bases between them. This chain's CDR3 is CASNRGLNTEAFF. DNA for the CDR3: TGCGCCAGCAATAGGGGCCTAAACACTGAAGCTTTCTTT.

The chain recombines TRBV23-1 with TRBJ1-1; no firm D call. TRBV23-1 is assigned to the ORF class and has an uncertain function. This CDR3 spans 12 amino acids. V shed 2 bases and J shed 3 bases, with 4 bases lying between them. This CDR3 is CASSQTDTEAFF. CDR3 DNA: TGCGCCAGCAGTCAAACGGACACTGAAGCTTTCTTT.

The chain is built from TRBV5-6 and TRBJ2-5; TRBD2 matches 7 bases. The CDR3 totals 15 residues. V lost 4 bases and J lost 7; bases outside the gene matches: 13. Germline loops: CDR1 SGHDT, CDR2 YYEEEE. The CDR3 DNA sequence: TGTGCCAGCAGCCCTAGCGGCTCAGTTTCAGGGACCCAGTACTTC. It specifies CASSPSGSVSGTQYF.

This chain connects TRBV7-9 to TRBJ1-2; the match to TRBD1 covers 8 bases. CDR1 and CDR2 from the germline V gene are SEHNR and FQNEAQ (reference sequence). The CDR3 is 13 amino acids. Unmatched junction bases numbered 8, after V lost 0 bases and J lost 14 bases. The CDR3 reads CASSLAGRGLETF. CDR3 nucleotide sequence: TGTGCCAGCAGCTTAGCAGGCAGGGGGCTTGAAACCTTC. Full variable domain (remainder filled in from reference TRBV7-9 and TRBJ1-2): DTGVSQNPRHKITKRGQNVTFRCDPISEHNRLYWYRQTLGQGPEFLTYFQNEAQLEKSRLLSDRFSAERPKGSFSTLEIQRTEQGDSAMYLCASSLAGRGLETFGSGTRLTVV.

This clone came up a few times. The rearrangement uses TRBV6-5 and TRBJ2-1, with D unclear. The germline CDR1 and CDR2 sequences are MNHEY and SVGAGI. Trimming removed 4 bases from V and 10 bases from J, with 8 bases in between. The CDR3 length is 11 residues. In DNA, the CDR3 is TGTGCCAGCAGTTCCCGGTCAGAGCAGTTCTTC. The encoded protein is CASSSRSEQFF.

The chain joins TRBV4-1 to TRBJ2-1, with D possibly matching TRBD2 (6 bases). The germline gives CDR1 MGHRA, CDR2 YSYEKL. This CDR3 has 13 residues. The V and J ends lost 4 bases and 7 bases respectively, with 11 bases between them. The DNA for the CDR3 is TGCGCCAGCAGCCTAGGGGAGGCTAATGAGCAGTTCTTC. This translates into CASSLGEANEQFF.

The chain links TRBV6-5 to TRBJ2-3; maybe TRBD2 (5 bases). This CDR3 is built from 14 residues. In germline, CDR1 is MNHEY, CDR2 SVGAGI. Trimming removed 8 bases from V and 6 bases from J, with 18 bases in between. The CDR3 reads CASATPSRRDTQYF. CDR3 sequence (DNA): TGTGCCAGCGCTACCCCTTCAAGGAGGGATACGCAGTATTTT.

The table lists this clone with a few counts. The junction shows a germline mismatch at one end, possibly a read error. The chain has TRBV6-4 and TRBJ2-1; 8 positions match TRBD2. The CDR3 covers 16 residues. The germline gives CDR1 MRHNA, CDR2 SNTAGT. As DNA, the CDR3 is TGTGCCAGCAGTGACTCAGTTAGCGGGGCCCACAATGAGCAGCTCTTC. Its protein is CASSDSVSGAHNEQLF.

CDR3 sequence: CASSLVGTGGKAKNIQYF. CDR3 DNA sequence: TGTGCCAGCAGCTTGGTGGGGACAGGGGGGAAAGCCAAAAACATTCAGTACTTC. The chain is built from TRBV5-4 and TRBJ2-4, with 11 bases identical to TRBD1. Germline-derived CDR1 and CDR2 are SGHNT and YYREEE (reference sequence). The ends lost 0 bases at V and 0 bases at J; junction bases unmatched: 5. CDR3 length equals 18 residues.

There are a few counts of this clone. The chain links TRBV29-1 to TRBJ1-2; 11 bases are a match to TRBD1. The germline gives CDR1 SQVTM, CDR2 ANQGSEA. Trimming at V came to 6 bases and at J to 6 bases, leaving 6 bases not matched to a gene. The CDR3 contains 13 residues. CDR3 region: CSVTGTGGDGYTF. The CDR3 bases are TGCAGCGTCACCGGGACAGGGGGAGATGGCTACACCTTC.

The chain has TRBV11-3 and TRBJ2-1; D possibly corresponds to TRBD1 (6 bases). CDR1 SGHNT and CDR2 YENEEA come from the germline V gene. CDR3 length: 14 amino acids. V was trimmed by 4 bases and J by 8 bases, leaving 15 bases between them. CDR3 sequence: CASSSRQVLDEQFF. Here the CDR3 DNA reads TGTGCCAGCAGCTCCCGACAGGTCTTGGATGAGCAGTTCTTC.

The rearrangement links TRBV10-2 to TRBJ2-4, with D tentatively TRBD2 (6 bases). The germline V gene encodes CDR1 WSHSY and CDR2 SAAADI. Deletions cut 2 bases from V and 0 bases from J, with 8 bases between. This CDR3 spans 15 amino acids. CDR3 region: CASSEGTLAKNIQYF. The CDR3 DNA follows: TGCGCCAGCAGTGAGGGGACTCTAGCCAAAAACATTCAGTACTTC.

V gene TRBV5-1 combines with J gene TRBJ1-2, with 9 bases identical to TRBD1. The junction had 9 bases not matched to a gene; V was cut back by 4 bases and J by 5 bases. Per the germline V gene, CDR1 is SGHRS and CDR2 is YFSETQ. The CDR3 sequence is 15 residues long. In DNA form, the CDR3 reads TGCGCCAGCAGCCCCGGGACAGGGTTTGGGTATGGCTACACCTTC. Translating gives CASSPGTGFGYGYTF.

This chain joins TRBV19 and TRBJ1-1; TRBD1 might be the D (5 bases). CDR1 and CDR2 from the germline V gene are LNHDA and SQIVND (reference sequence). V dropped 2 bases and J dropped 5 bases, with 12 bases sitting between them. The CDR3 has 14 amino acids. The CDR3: CASSILERGTEAFF. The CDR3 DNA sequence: TGTGCCAGTAGTATACTTGAACGGGGGACTGAAGCTTTCTTT.

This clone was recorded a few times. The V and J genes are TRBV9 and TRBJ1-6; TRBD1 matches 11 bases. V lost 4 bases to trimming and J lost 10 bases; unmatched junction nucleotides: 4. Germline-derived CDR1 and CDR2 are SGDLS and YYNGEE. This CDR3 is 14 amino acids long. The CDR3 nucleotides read TGTGCCAGCAGCCCGGGACAGGGGGAATCACCCCTCCACTTT. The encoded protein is CASSPGQGESPLHF.

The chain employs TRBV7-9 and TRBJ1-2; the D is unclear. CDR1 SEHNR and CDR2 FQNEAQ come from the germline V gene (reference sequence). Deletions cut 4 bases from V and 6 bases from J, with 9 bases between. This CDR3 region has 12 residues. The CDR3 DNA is TGTGCCAGCAGCTCCCAACAGAATGGCTACACCTTC. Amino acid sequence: CASSSQQNGYTF.

The CDR3 is CASSRDRTISGELFF. The CDR3 DNA follows: TGTGCCAGCAGCCGGGACAGGACAATTAGCGGGGAGCTGTTTTTT. The chain couples TRBV7-9 to TRBJ2-2; 8 bases are a match to TRBD1. CDR3 length equals 15 residues. With 5 bases clipped from V and 7 bases from J, the junction kept 9 bases outside the gene matches. Germline-derived CDR1 and CDR2 are SEHNR and FQNEAQ (reference sequence).

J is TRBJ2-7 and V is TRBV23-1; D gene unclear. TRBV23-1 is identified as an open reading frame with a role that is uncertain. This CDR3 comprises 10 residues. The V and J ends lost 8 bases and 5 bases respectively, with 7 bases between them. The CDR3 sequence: CASAHNEQYF. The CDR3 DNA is TGCGCCAGCGCCCACAACGAGCAGTACTTC.

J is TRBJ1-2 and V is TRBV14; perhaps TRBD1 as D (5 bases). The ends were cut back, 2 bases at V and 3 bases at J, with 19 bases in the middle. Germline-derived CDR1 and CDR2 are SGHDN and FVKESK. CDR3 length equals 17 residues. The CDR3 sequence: CASSQTWPYLRDYGYTF. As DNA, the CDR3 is TGTGCCAGCAGCCAAACTTGGCCCTACCTCAGGGACTATGGCTACACCTTC.